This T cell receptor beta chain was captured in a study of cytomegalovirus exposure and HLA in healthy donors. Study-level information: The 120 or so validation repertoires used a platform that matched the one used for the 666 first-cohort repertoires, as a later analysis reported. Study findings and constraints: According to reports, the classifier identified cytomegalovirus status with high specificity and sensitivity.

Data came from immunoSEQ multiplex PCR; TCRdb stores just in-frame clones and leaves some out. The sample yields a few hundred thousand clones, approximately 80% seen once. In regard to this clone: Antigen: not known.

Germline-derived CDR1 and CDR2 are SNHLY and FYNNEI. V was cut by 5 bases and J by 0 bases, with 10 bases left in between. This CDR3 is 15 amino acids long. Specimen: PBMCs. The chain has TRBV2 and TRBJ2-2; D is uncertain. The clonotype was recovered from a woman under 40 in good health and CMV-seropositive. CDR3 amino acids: CASSSRASNTGELFF. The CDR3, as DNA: TGTGCCAGCAGTAGCCGGGCCTCGAACACCGGGGAGCTGTTTTTT.